This T cell receptor (beta chain) was obtained from a study of Graves' ophthalmopathy and Graves' hyperthyroidism. Study context: Hyperthyroidism qualified as stable when ophthalmopathy did not develop within 18 months of follow-up.

The authors amplified TCR beta CDR3 regions, and they did so from RNA transcripts for repertoire sequencing. An opening RT-PCR round employed HTBI primers and preceded a second-round multiplex PCR. TCRdb independently ran MiXCR on the multiplex PCR reads; one entry per CDR3 protein. The data contain a few hundred thousand distinct CDR3 sequences, about two fifths of them singletons. Many counts were recorded for this clonotype. What it recognizes is unknown. Overall study results and limits: Most expanded clonotypes in thyroid above 0.001 frequency also showed up in blood.

The germline gives CDR1 SNHLY, CDR2 FYNNEI. Trimming stripped 6 bases from V and 6 bases from J, with 14 bases between. CDR3 length equals 13 residues. Enrolled hyperthyroidism patients had a new diagnosis, a duration under 2 months, and an age of 18 to 65. Each diagnosis was determined on the basis of clinical symptoms, serum thyroxine, TRAb, thyroid ultrasound and orbital computed tomography. Specimen: peripheral blood or thyroid tissue (not recorded which). The TCR was taken from an adult man with Graves' hyperthyroidism. V is TRBV2 and J is TRBJ1-2; D is ambiguous. In nucleotides, the CDR3 is TGTGCCAGCAGCGCCGATAGGAACGATGGCTACACCTTC. Translation gives CASSADRNDGYTF.